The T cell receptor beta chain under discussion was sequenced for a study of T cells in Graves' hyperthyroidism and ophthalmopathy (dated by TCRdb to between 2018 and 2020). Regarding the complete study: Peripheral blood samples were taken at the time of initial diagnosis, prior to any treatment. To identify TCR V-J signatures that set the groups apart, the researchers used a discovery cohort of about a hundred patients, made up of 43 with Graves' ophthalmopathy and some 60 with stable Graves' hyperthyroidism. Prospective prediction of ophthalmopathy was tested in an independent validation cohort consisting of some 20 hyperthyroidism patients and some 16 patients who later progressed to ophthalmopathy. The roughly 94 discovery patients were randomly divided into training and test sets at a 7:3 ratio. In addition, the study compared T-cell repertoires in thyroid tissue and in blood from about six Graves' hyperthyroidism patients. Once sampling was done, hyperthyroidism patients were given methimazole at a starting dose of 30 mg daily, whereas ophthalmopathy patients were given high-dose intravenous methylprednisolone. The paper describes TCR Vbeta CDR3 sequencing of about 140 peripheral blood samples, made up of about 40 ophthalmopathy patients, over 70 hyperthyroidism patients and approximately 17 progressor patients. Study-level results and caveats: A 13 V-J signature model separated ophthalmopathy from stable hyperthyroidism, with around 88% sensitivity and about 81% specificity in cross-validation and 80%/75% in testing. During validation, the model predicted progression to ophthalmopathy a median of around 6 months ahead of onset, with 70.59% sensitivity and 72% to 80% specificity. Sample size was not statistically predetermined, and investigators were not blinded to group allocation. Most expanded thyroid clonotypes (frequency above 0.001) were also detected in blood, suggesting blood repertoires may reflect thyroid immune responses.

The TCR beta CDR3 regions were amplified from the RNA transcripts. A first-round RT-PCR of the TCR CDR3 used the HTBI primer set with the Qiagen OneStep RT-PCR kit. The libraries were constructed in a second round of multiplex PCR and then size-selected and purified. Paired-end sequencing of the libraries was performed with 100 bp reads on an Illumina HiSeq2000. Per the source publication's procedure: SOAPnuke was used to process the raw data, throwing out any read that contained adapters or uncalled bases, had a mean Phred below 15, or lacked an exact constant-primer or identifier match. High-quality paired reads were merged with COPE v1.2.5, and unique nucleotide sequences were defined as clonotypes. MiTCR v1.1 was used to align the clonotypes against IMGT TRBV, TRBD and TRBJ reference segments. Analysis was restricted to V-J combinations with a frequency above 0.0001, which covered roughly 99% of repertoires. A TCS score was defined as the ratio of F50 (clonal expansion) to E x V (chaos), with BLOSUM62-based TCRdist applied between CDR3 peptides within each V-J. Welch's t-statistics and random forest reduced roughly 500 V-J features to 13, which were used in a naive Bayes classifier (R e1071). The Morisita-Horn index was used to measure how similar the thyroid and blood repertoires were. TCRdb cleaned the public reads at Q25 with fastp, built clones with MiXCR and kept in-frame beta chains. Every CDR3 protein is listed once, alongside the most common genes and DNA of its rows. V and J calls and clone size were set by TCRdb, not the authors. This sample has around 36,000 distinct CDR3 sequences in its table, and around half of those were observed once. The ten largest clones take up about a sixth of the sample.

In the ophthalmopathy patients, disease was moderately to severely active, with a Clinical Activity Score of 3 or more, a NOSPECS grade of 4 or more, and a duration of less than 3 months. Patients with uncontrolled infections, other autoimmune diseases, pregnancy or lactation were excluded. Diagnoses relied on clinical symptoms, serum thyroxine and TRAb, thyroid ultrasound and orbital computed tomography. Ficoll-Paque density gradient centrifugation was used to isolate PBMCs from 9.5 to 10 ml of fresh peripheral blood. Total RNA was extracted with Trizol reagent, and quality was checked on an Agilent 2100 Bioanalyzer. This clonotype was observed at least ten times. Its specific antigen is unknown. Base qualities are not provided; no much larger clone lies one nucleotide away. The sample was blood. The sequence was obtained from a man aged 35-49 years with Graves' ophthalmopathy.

The nucleotide sequence reads as follows: TGTGCCAGCAGTTACCGTTCGGCAGGGGGGTCGGATACGCAGTATTTT. Translated, this is CASSYRSAGGSDTQYF. The sequence links TRBV6-5 to TRBJ2-3; the D segment could be TRBD1, given 7 matching bases. The germline V gene gives CDR1 as MNHEY and CDR2 as SVGAGI. The junction carries 18 bases between V and J, which are trimmed by 2 bases and 6 bases respectively. From the cysteine up to the phenylalanine, the CDR3 has a length of 16 residues. Solely the CDR3 DNA is kept, with 48 bases framed from the first base.